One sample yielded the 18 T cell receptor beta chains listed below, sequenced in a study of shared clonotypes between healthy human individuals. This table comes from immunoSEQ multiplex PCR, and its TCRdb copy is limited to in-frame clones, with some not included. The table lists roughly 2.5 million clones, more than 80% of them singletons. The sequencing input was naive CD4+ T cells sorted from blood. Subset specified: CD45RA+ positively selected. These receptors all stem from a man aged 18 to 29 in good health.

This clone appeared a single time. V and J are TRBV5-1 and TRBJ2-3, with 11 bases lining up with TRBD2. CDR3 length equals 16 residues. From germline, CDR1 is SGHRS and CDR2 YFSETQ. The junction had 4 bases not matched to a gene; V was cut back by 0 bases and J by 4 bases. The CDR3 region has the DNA TGCGCCAGCAGCTTGGAGAGTAGCGGGGGGGCAGATACGCAGTATTTT. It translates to CASSLESSGGADTQYF.

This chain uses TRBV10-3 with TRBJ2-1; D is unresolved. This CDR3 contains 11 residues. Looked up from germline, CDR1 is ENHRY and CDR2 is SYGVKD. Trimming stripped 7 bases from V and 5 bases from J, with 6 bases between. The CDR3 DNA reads TGTGCCATCAAAGGAAACAATGAGCAGTTCTTC. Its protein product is CAIKGNNEQFF.

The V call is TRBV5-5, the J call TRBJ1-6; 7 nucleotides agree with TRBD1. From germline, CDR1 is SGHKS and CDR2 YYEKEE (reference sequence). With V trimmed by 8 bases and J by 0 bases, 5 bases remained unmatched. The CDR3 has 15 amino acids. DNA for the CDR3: TGTGCCAGTAACAGGGGAGGCTCCTATAATTCACCCCTCCACTTT. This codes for CASNRGGSYNSPLHF.

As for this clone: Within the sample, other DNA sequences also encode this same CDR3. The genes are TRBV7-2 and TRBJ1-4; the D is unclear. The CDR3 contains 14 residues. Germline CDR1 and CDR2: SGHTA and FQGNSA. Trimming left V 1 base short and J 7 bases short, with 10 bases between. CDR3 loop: CASSLGGAGEKLFF. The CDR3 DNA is TGTGCCAGCAGCTTAGGAGGCGCCGGTGAAAAACTGTTTTTT.

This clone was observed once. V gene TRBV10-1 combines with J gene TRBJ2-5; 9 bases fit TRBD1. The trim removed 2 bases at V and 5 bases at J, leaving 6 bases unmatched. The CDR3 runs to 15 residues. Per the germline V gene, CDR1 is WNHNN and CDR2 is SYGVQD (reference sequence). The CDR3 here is CASSEGGTGTETQYF. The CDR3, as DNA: TGCGCCAGCAGTGAGGGCGGGACAGGGACGGAGACCCAGTACTTC.

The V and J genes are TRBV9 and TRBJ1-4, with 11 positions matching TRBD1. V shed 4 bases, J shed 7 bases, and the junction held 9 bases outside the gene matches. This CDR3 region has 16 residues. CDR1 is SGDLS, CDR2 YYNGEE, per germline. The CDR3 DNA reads TGTGCCAGCAGCCTATGGACAGGGGGCGTTGGTGAAAAACTGTTTTTT. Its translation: CASSLWTGGVGEKLFF.

CDR3 DNA sequence: TGTGCCTGGAGTGACCAGGGGGCGCGCGGCTACACCTTC. Its translation: CAWSDQGARGYTF. The rearrangement uses TRBV30 and TRBJ1-2; 8 bases agree with TRBD1. Losses at the gene ends were 1 base for V and 8 bases for J; bases not matched to a gene: 6. The CDR3 has 13 amino acids. CDR1 and CDR2 from the germline V gene are GTSNPN and SVGIG (reference sequence). Combining the CDR3 with reference TRBV30 and TRBJ1-2 gives the whole variable domain SQTIHQWPATLVQPVGSPLSLECTVEGTSNPNLYWYRQAAGRGLQLLFYSVGIGQISSEVPQNLSASRPQDRQFILSSKKLLLSDSGFYLCAWSDQGARGYTFGSGTRLTVV.

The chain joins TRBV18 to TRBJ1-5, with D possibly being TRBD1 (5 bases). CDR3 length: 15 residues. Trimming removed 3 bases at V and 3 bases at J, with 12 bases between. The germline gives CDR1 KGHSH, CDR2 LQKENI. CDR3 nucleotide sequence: TGTGCCAGCTCACCGGGCAGGGTGGACAATCAGCCCCAGCATTTT. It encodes CASSPGRVDNQPQHF. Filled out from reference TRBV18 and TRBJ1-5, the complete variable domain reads NAGVMQNPRHLVRRRGQEARLRCSPMKGHSHVYWYRQLPEEGLKFMVYLQKENIIDESGMPKERFSAEFPKEGPSILRIQQVVRGDSAAYFCASSPGRVDNQPQHFGDGTRLSIL.

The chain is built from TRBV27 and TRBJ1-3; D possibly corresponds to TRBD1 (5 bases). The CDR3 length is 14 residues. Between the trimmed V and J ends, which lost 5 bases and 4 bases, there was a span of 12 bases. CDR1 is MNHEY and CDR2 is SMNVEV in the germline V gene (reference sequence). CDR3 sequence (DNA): TGTGCCAGCAGTATGGGGGGGTCAGGAAACACCATATATTTT. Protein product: CASSMGGSGNTIYF.

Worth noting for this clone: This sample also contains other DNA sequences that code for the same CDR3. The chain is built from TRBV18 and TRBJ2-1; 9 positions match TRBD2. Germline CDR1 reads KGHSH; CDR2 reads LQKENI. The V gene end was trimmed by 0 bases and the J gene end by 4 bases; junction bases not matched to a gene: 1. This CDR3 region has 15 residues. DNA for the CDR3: TGTGCCAGCTCACCACCTAGCGGGAGTTACAATGAGCAGTTCTTC. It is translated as CASSPPSGSYNEQFF.

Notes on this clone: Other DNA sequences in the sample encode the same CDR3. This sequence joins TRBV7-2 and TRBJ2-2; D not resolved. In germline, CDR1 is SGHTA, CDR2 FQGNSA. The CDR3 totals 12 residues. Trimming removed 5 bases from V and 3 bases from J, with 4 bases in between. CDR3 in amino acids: CASSLYTGELFF. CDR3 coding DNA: TGTGCCAGCAGCCTATACACCGGGGAGCTGTTTTTT.

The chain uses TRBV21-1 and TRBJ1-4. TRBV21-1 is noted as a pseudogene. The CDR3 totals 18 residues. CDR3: CASTLPGSRKPYGEKLFF. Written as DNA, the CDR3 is TGTGCCAGCACCCTCCCCGGGTCCCGTAAACCTTACGGCGAAAAACTGTTTTTT.

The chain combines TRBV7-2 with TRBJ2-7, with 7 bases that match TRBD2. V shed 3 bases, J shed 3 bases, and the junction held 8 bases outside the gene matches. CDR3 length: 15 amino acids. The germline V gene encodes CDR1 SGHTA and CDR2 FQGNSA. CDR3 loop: CASSFAGVVGYEQYF. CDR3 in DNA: TGTGCCAGCAGCTTTGCGGGGGTGGTGGGCTACGAGCAGTACTTC.

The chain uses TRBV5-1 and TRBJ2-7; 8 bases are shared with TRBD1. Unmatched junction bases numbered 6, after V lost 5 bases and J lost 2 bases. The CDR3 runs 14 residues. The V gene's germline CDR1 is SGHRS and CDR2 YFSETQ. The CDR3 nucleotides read TGCGCCAGCAGTCGGGACAGGATAACCTACGAGCAGTACTTC. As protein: CASSRDRITYEQYF.

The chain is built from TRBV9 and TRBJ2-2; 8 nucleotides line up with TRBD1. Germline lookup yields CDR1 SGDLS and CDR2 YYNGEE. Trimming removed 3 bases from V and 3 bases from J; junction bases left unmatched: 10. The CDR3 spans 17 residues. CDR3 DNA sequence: TGTGCCAGCAGCGAAAGTGACAGGGGACGAGACACCGGGGAGCTGTTTTTT. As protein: CASSESDRGRDTGELFF.

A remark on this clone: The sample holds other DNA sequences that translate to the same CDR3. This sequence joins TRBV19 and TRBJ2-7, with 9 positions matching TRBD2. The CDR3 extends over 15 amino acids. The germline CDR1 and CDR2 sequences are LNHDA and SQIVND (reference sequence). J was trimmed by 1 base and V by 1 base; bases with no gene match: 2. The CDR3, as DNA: TGTGCCAGTAGTATAGCAGCGGGAGGTTCCTACGAGCAGTACTTC. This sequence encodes CASSIAAGGSYEQYF.

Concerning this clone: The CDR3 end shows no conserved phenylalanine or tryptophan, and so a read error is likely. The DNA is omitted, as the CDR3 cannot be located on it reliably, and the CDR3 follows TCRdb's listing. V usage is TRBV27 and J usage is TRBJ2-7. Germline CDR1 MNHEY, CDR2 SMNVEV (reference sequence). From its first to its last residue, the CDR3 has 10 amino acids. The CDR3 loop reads CASSPGPSSA.

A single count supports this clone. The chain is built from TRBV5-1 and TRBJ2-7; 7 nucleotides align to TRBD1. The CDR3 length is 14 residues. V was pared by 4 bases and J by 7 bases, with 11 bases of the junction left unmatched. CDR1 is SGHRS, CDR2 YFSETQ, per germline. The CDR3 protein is CASSPADRAGEQYF. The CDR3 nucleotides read TGCGCCAGCAGCCCGGCCGACAGGGCTGGGGAGCAGTACTTC.